A single sample gave rise to the 6 T cell receptor beta chains below, sequenced in a study of shared clonotypes between healthy human individuals. This table comes from immunoSEQ multiplex PCR, and its TCRdb copy is limited to in-frame clones, with some not included. The profile shows some 490,000 clones, approximately 82% of them singletons. The material sequenced was PBMCs. The receptors come from a woman aged 40 to 50 in good health. Some clones in this sample may be carry-over from other donors' samples.

The chain couples TRBV11-2 to TRBJ2-7; TRBD2 matches at 7 bases. The germline V gene has CDR1 SGHAT and CDR2 FQNNGV. This CDR3 has 12 amino acids. Trimming took 5 bases from V and 7 from J; bases not matched to a gene: 5. As DNA, the CDR3 is TGTGCCAGCAGCGGGGGGACTATTGAGCAGTACTTC. Encoded protein: CASSGGTIEQYF.

Regarding this clone: A far larger clone is one base from this, pointing to a likely read error. Other DNA sequences from this sample encode an identical CDR3 as well. The chain carries TRBV27 and TRBJ1-1, with D possibly matching TRBD1 (5 bases). The CDR3 sequence is 13 residues long. V gave up 1 base and J gave up 11 bases, with 14 bases separating them. The germline V gene encodes CDR1 MNHEY and CDR2 SMNVEV (reference sequence). The CDR3 nucleotides read TGTGCCAGCAGTTTATGGGGATCCAGGGAGGCTTTCTTT. Its translation is CASSLWGSREAFF.

The chain couples TRBV19 to TRBJ1-4; D is uncertain. Looked up from germline, CDR1 is LNHDA and CDR2 is SQIVND (reference sequence). CDR3 length: 17 amino acids. Trimming took off 5 bases at V and 0 bases at J, with 16 bases between the two ends. CDR3 sequence reads: CASSLIATGATNEKLFF. CDR3 DNA sequence: TGTGCCAGTAGTCTCATCGCCACGGGCGCAACTAATGAAAAACTGTTTTTT.

This clone was counted a single time. The chain is built from TRBV19 and TRBJ1-5, with TRBD1 as a possible D gene (6 bases). V was cut by 2 bases and J by 3 bases, with 14 bases left in between. Germline V gives CDR1 LNHDA, CDR2 SQIVND (reference sequence). The CDR3 covers 16 residues. CDR3 sequence: CASSIIARGYNQPQHF. The CDR3 bases are TGTGCCAGTAGTATAATTGCGAGGGGGTACAATCAGCCCCAGCATTTT.

This rearrangement joins TRBV27 to TRBJ2-1; TRBD1 might be the D (8 bases). CDR3 length equals 17 residues. Trimming cost V 2 bases and J 7 bases, with 21 bases left between them. CDR1 MNHEY and CDR2 SMNVEV come from the germline V gene (reference sequence). The CDR3 region has the DNA TGTGCCAGCAGTTTAGGCAGGGGGCCAATAGCGGGTAATGAGCAGTTCTTC. This translates into CASSLGRGPIAGNEQFF.

The chain joins TRBV6-1 to TRBJ1-5; D uncertain. Germline V gene sequence: CDR1 MNHNS, CDR2 SASEGT. V shed 7 bases and J shed 3 bases, with 10 bases lying between them. The CDR3 is 13 amino acids. CDR3 sequence (DNA): TGTGCCAGCACGGGAGCGGACAATCAGCCCCAGCATTTT. Its protein is CASTGADNQPQHF.